What follows are 9 T cell receptor beta chains derived from one specimen sequenced in a study of CD8 T cells in Susac syndrome. Random hexamers were used to reverse transcribe the RNA input (about 0.5 to 1 ug). TCRdb ran MiXCR on the immunoSEQ multiplex PCR reads and lists one entry per CDR3 protein. The sample has a few hundred thousand distinct CDR3 sequences, 85% to 95% seen once. Specimen: CD4+ T cells from PBMCs. Receptors were obtained from a human donor with multiple sclerosis.

The chain combines TRBV7-9 with TRBJ2-3; D gene uncertain. The CDR3 extends over 14 amino acids. Germline V CDR1 and CDR2: SEHNR, FQNEAQ (reference sequence). Trimming pared 2 bases from V and 0 bases from J, leaving 6 bases between. The CDR3 region is CASSLIQSTDTQYF. The CDR3 DNA sequence: TGTGCCAGCAGCTTAATCCAGAGCACAGATACGCAGTATTTT.

This clonotype showed up just a few times. The V and J genes are TRBV12-3 or TRBV12-4 and TRBJ2-5; D possibly corresponds to TRBD2 (5 bases). The ends were cut back, 3 bases at V and 5 bases at J, with 7 bases in the middle. This CDR3 contains 12 residues. DNA for the CDR3: TGTGCCAGCAGTTTGAGGAGGGAGACCCAGTACTTC. It yields the protein CASSLRRETQYF.

The rearrangement uses TRBV6-5 and TRBJ2-1, with D possibly matching TRBD2 (6 bases). The germline CDR1 and CDR2 sequences are MNHEY and SVGAGI. The CDR3 is 14 amino acids. The V gene lost 2 bases and the J gene lost 14 bases, with 19 bases spanning the gap. The CDR3 is CASSYDSRDRPEFF. The CDR3 DNA reads TGTGCCAGCAGTTACGACTCGCGGGACCGGCCGGAGTTCTTC.

The CDR3 reads CSVEGQVLTEAFF. In nucleotides, the CDR3 is TGCAGCGTTGAGGGACAGGTTTTGACTGAAGCTTTCTTT. J is TRBJ1-1 and V is TRBV29-1, with 8 bases lining up with TRBD1. CDR3 size: 13 residues. Trimming removed 3 bases from V and 5 bases from J; junction bases left unmatched: 5. Germline values: CDR1 SQVTM, CDR2 ANQGSEA.

The CDR3 DNA is TGCGCCAGCAGCCTGGGACTAGCGGGGGGCCGAGCTTCCACAGATACGCAGTATTTT. Translation: CASSLGLAGGRASTDTQYF. The chain recombines TRBV4-1 with TRBJ2-3; 15 nucleotides agree with TRBD2. After removal of 4 bases from V and 2 bases from J, the junction contained 10 bases not matched to a gene. The CDR3 runs 19 residues. In germline, CDR1 is MGHRA, CDR2 YSYEKL.

The chain couples TRBV6-6 to TRBJ1-1; D unclear. Germline loops: CDR1 MNHNY, CDR2 SVGAGI (reference sequence). V lost 6 bases and J lost 7, with 9 bases in between. This CDR3 contains 11 residues. CDR3 sequence (DNA): TGTGCCAGCAGGAACAGCGGTGAAGCTTTCTTT. Amino acid sequence: CASRNSGEAFF.

This chain joins TRBV6-5 and TRBJ2-1, with TRBD2 identical over 10 bases. Germline V gene sequence: CDR1 MNHEY, CDR2 SVGAGI. The trim removed 4 bases at V and 7 bases at J, leaving 10 bases unmatched. This CDR3 is built from 16 residues. CDR3 region: CASSLTPASGSNEQFF. For the CDR3, the DNA is TGTGCCAGCAGTTTGACCCCGGCTAGCGGGAGTAATGAGCAGTTCTTC.

The chain employs TRBV19 and TRBJ1-1, with D unresolved. V was trimmed by 3 bases and J by 4 bases, leaving 12 bases between them. The CDR3 runs 14 residues. CDR1 is LNHDA, CDR2 SQIVND, per germline (reference sequence). The CDR3 DNA follows: TGTGCCAGTAGTATGCTGGGGAGGGCCACTGAAGCTTTCTTT. Its protein is CASSMLGRATEAFF. Full variable domain (remainder filled in from reference TRBV19 and TRBJ1-1): DGGITQSPKYLFRKEGQNVTLSCEQNLNHDAMYWYRQDPGQGLRLIYYSQIVNDFQKGDIAEGYSVSREKKESFPLTVTSAQKNPTAFYLCASSMLGRATEAFFGQGTRLTVV.

The V call is TRBV5-1, the J call TRBJ2-2, with 7 bases matching TRBD1. Germline lookup yields CDR1 SGHRS and CDR2 YFSETQ. The V segment lost 2 bases and the J segment 7 bases; nucleotides outside the gene matches: 8. This CDR3 contains 15 residues. The CDR3 loop reads CASSLRQGEGGELFF. The CDR3 nucleotides read TGCGCCAGCAGCTTAAGGCAGGGGGAAGGCGGGGAGCTGTTTTTT.